This entry lists 3 T cell receptor beta chains sequenced from one sample in a study of T-cell memory formation after mild COVID-19. TCRdb reprocessed the 5' RACE reads via MiXCR and lists one record per CDR3 protein. The top ten hold less than 25% of the sample, which has around 340,000 distinct CDR3 sequences, approximately 14% seen once. Source material: PBMCs or a T cell subset sorted from them (not recorded which). The origin of the receptors is a man aged 18 to 30 who had mild COVID-19 (a few samples of this study predate the infection). Cell type and time point are not known.

This chain connects TRBV19 to TRBJ1-2; D is perhaps TRBD1 (5 bases). The V end was cut by 1 base, the J end by 4 bases, with 13 bases between. CDR1 and CDR2 (germline): LNHDA, SQIVND (reference sequence). The CDR3 sequence is 15 residues long. Here the CDR3 reads CASSIGQGLGYGYTF. In DNA form, the CDR3 reads TGTGCCAGTAGTATAGGTCAGGGACTCGGCTATGGCTACACCTTC.

This chain joins TRBV28 and TRBJ1-1, with TRBD1 matching 7 bases. From germline, CDR1 is MDHEN and CDR2 SYDVKM. V lost 5 bases and J lost 6; bases outside the gene matches: 6. This CDR3 is built from 13 residues. The CDR3 DNA follows: TGTGCCAGCAGTATGTTAGACAGGGCTGAAGCTTTCTTT. Translated: CASSMLDRAEAFF. Full variable domain (missing parts from reference TRBV28 and TRBJ1-1): DVKVTQSSRYLVKRTGEKVFLECVQDMDHENMFWYRQDPGLGLRLIYFSYDVKMKEKGDIPEGYSVSREKKERFSLILESASTNQTSMYLCASSMLDRAEAFFGQGTRLTVV.

Ten or more counts support this clonotype. The chain links TRBV11-2 to TRBJ2-7; perhaps TRBD2 as D (6 bases). CDR1 and CDR2 from the germline V gene are SGHAT and FQNNGV. This CDR3 spans 17 amino acids. Trimming left V 1 base short and J 6 bases short, with 22 bases between. CDR3 DNA sequence: TGTGCCAGCAGCTTAGTCGGGGGTCGTGACAGTGTAAGCGAGCAGTACTTC. Its protein product is CASSLVGGRDSVSEQYF.